These 14 T cell receptor beta chains share one sample of origin, sequenced in a study of blood T cell repertoires in COVID-19. Data came from immunoSEQ multiplex PCR; TCRdb stores just in-frame clones and leaves some out. Of about 49,000 clones listed, over 70% were seen once; the top ten hold 2.1%. The source material was peripheral blood. Every receptor here comes from a woman of 80 years or more with COVID-19, enrolled during active disease.

The V call is TRBV19, the J call TRBJ1-1; 7 bases are shared with TRBD1. The CDR3 totals 14 residues. Germline-derived CDR1 and CDR2 are LNHDA and SQIVND (reference sequence). Trimming cost V 6 bases and J 3 bases; bases outside gene matches: 7. The CDR3 DNA reads as TGTGCCAGTAGGGTACAGGGGAGATACACTGAAGCTTTCTTT. Translation gives CASRVQGRYTEAFF.

In DNA form, the CDR3 reads TGTGCCAGCAGTTACTCGCAGGGAACTGAAGCTTTCTTT. It codes for CASSYSQGTEAFF. The chain carries TRBV6-5 and TRBJ1-1; a weak D match, TRBD1 (5 bases). Germline CDR1 is MNHEY and CDR2 is SVGAGI. The CDR3 is 13 residues long. The V end lost 0 bases, the J end lost 5 bases, and 7 bases lay between the germline ends.

The chain has TRBV5-1 and TRBJ2-1, with a weak D call TRBD1 (6 bases). This CDR3 has 15 amino acids. Germline V CDR1 and CDR2: SGHRS, YFSETQ. Trimming pared 2 bases from V and 4 bases from J, leaving 13 bases between. The CDR3 coding sequence is TGCGCCAGCAGCTTCGGACAGAACTTTTACAATGAGCAGTTCTTC. Its protein product is CASSFGQNFYNEQFF.

This clone was detected only once. The chain joins TRBV12-1 to TRBJ2-7; the D call of TRBD1 is as the table states it, not checked on the DNA. TRBV12-1 is termed a pseudogene. The CDR3 consists of 17 residues. As DNA, the CDR3 is TGTGCCAGCAGCCACAGGGACAGGCCCTCCAAAATTACGCAACAGTACTTC. It yields the protein CASSHRDRPSKITQQYF.

The chain is built from TRBV7-8 and TRBJ2-3; 12 positions agree with TRBD2. In germline, CDR1 is SGHVS, CDR2 FQNEAQ. Trimming took 4 bases from V and 3 from J; bases not matched to a gene: 2. The CDR3 runs to 15 residues. CDR3 bases: TGTGCCAGCAGCTATGGACTAGCGGGGACAGATACGCAGTATTTT. Translation gives CASSYGLAGTDTQYF.

The CDR3 nucleotides are TGTGCCAGCAGTTTAGGGGGGGGGCTCGGCTACACCTTC. Its protein product is CASSLGGGLGYTF. The rearrangement joins TRBV27 to TRBJ1-2; D may be TRBD1 (6 bases). Germline V gene data show CDR1 as MNHEY and CDR2 as SMNVEV (reference sequence). The CDR3 sequence is 13 residues long. V was trimmed by 2 bases and J by 8 bases, leaving 12 bases between them.

The chain has TRBV25-1 and TRBJ1-3, with 8 bases identical to TRBD1. Germline V lookup: CDR1 MGHDK, CDR2 SYGVNS. With V trimmed by 4 bases and J by 4 bases, 3 bases remained unmatched. This CDR3 spans 14 amino acids. The CDR3 coding sequence is TGTGCCAGCAGTGCCACAGGGGGGGGAAACACCATATATTTT. It codes for CASSATGGGNTIYF.

The chain uses TRBV10-3 and TRBJ2-5; D gene unclear. From germline, CDR1 is ENHRY and CDR2 SYGVKD. The CDR3 runs 12 residues. V was shortened by 6 bases and J by 4 bases, with 9 bases between the two germline ends. CDR3 DNA sequence: TGTGCCATCAGAAGGCCGGGAGAGACCCAGTACTTC. Translation: CAIRRPGETQYF.

This CDR3 reads CASSLWQNSYEQYF. The CDR3 DNA reads TGTGCCAGCAGCTTGTGGCAGAACTCCTACGAGCAGTACTTC. The chain uses TRBV5-6 and TRBJ2-7; no reliable D call. The ends were cut back, 1 base at V and 0 bases at J, with 8 bases in the middle. Germline-derived CDR1 and CDR2 are SGHDT and YYEEEE. The CDR3 contains 14 residues.

The chain couples TRBV4-2 to TRBJ2-5, with D perhaps matching TRBD1 (6 bases). The CDR3 runs to 14 residues. V lost 3 bases to trimming and J lost 2 bases, with 10 bases between them. Per germline, CDR1 LGHNA and CDR2 YNFKEQ. The CDR3 here is CASSHGQLQETQYF. CDR3 bases: TGTGCCAGCAGCCACGGACAGTTACAAGAGACCCAGTACTTC.

The J gene is TRBJ2-7, the V gene TRBV28, with 11 positions matching TRBD1. Trimming cost V 5 bases and J 4 bases; bases outside gene matches: 7. This CDR3 spans 15 amino acids. CDR1 and CDR2 (germline): MDHEN, SYDVKM. DNA of the CDR3: TGTGCCAGCAGTCCATGGGGGACAGGGGGATACGAGCAGTACTTC. This codes for CASSPWGTGGYEQYF.

This sequence joins TRBV5-4 and TRBJ1-1; no clear D gene. Germline CDR1 SGHNT, CDR2 YYREEE (reference sequence). V was trimmed by 0 bases and J by 1 base, leaving 10 bases between them. The CDR3 is made up of 15 amino acids. The CDR3 here is CASSLGQRRNTEAFF. The CDR3 region has the DNA TGTGCCAGCAGCTTGGGGCAGCGAAGGAACACTGAAGCTTTCTTT.

The chain couples TRBV12-5 to TRBJ1-3; D is undetermined. Germline V gene lookup returns CDR1 LGHNT and CDR2 FRNRAP. Trimming stripped 5 bases from V and 1 base from J, with 6 bases between. The CDR3 is 13 residues long. The CDR3 loop reads CASGHSSGNTIYF. CDR3 nucleotides: TGTGCTAGTGGTCACAGTTCTGGAAACACCATATATTTT.

The J gene is TRBJ1-6, the V gene TRBV6-5; 7 bases are shared with TRBD1. CDR1 and CDR2 from the germline V gene are MNHEY and SVGAGI. The CDR3 is 14 residues long. J was trimmed by 5 bases and V by 5 bases; bases with no gene match: 3. This CDR3 reads CASSRQGNNSPLHF. The DNA of the CDR3 is TGTGCCAGCAGTCGACAGGGAAATAATTCACCCCTCCACTTT.